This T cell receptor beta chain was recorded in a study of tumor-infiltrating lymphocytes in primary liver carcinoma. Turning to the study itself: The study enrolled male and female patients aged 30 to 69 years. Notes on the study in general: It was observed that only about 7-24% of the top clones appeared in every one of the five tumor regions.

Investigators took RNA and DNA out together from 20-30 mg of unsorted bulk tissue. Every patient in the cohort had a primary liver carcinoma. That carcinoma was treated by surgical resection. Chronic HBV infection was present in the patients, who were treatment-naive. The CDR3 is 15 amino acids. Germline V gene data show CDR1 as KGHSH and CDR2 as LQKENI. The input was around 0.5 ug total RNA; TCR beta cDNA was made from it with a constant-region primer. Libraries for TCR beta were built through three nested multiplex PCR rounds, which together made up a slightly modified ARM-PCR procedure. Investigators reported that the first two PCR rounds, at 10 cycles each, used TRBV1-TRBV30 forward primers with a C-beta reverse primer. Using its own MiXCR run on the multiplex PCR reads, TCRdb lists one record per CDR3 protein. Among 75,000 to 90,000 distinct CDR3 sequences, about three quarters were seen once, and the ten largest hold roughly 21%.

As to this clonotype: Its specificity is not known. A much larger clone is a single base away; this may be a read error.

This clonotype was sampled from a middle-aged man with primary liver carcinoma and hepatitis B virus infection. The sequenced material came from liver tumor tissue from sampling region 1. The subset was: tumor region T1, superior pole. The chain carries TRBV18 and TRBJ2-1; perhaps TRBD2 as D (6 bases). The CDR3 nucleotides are TGTGCCAGCTCACCAGAGGGACTTACTTACAGTGAGCAGTTCTTC. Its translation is CASSPEGLTYSEQFF.